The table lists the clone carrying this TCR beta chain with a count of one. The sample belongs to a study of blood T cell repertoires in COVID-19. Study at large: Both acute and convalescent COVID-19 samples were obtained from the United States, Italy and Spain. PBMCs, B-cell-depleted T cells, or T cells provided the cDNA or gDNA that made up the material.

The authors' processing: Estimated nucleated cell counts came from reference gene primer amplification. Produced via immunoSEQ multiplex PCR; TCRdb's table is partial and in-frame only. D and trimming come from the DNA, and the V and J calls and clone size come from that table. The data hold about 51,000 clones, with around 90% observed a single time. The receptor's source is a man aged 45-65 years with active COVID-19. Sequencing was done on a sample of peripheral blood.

The CDR3 DNA follows: TGTGCCACGGAGGGACAGAGAGAGACCCAGTACTTC. Residues: CATEGQRETQYF. The genes are TRBV27 and TRBJ2-5; TRBD1 is a possible D gene (7 bases). CDR1 and CDR2 from the germline V gene are MNHEY and SMNVEV (reference sequence). Trimming removed 10 bases at V and 4 bases at J, with 13 bases between. There are 12 residues in the CDR3.